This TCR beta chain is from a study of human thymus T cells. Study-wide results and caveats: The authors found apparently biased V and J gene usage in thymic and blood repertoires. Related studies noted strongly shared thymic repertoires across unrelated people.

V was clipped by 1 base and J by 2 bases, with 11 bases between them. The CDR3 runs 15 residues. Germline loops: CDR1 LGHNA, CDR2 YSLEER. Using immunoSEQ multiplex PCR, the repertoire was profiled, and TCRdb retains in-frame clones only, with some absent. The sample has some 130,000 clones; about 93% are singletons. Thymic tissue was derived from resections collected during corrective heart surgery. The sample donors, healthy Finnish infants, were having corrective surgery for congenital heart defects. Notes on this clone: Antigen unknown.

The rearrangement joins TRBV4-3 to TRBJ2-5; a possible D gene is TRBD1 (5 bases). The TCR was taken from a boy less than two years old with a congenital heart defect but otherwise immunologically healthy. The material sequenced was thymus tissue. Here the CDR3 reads CASSQVRDSQETQYF. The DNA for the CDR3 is TGCGCCAGCAGCCAAGTCCGTGACAGTCAAGAGACCCAGTACTTC.